The 27 T cell receptor beta chains below come from one sample, sequenced in a study of somatic mutations in cytotoxic T cells in rheumatoid arthritis. Libraries were prepared by immunoSEQ multiplex PCR; TCRdb keeps only in-frame clonotypes and omits some of them. Here the sample spans about 16,000 clones, roughly 78% being singletons. Sequencing input: CD8+ T cells sorted from blood. The receptors stem from a woman between 45 and 60 years old with rheumatoid arthritis.

The chain links TRBV15 to TRBJ1-1; the D is unclear. Germline V gene sequence: CDR1 LNHNV, CDR2 YYDKDF (reference sequence). The CDR3 sequence is 15 residues long. Trimming stripped 0 bases from V and 0 bases from J, with 8 bases between. CDR3 in DNA: TGTGCCACCAGCAGAGATCGCAGGATGAACACTGAAGCTTTCTTT. It codes for CATSRDRRMNTEAFF.

CDR3 coding DNA: TGTGCCAGCAGTTACTCGCCAGGGGGCAGCTATGGCTACACCTTC. Residues: CASSYSPGGSYGYTF. This chain joins TRBV6-5 and TRBJ1-2; 8 bases fit TRBD1. CDR3 length: 15 residues. Germline V gene sequence: CDR1 MNHEY, CDR2 SVGAGI. V lost 0 bases, J lost 4 bases, and 4 bases stayed unmatched.

The chain uses TRBV11-2 and TRBJ2-1; the match to TRBD2 covers 8 bases. Trimming took 7 bases from V and 8 from J; bases not matched to a gene: 13. CDR3 length equals 15 residues. Per the germline V gene, CDR1 is SGHAT and CDR2 is FQNNGV. The DNA of the CDR3 is TGTGCCAGCATGAGATCCAGCGGGGGCGGGGATGAGCAGTTCTTC. Its translation: CASMRSSGGGDEQFF.

The gene calls are TRBV4-3 and TRBJ2-1; weak D call: TRBD2 (6 bases). The CDR3 totals 16 residues. Germline assignment: CDR1 LGHNA and CDR2 YSLEER. The V end lost 0 bases, the J end lost 0 bases, and 9 bases lay between the germline ends. The CDR3 loop is CASSQDTGDSYNEQFF. The CDR3 DNA reads TGCGCCAGCAGCCAAGACACGGGGGACTCCTACAATGAGCAGTTCTTC.

This clone has just one count. The chain couples TRBV15 to TRBJ2-1; the D gene is possibly TRBD2 (6 bases). The germline V gene encodes CDR1 LNHNV and CDR2 YYDKDF (reference sequence). The CDR3 consists of 17 residues. Trimming took off 0 bases at V and 1 base at J, with 13 bases between the two ends. The CDR3 DNA reads TGTGCCACCAGCAGAGATCGGGTGGGGGGTTCCTACAATGAGCAGTTCTTC. Translation gives CATSRDRVGGSYNEQFF.

The gene calls are TRBV7-9 and TRBJ1-2, with 7 nucleotides matching TRBD1. This CDR3 is 16 amino acids long. The junction had 13 bases not matched to a gene; V was cut back by 5 bases and J by 4 bases. Germline V CDR1 and CDR2: SEHNR, FQNEAQ (reference sequence). The CDR3, as DNA: TGTGCCAGCAGCCCCGGGACAGTCATCTCCCTCTATGGCTACACCTTC. Amino acids: CASSPGTVISLYGYTF.

The rearrangement joins TRBV27 to TRBJ1-2; 7 bases align to TRBD1. Trimming removed 2 bases from V and 2 bases from J; junction bases left unmatched: 8. The CDR3 has 16 amino acids. CDR1 MNHEY and CDR2 SMNVEV come from the germline V gene (reference sequence). CDR3 region: CASSLTPPGGNYGYTF. The CDR3, as DNA: TGTGCCAGCAGTTTAACCCCCCCAGGGGGGAACTATGGCTACACCTTC.

V usage is TRBV11-2 and J usage is TRBJ1-4, with D uncertain. The germline gives CDR1 SGHAT, CDR2 FQNNGV. The CDR3 loop spans 16 amino acids. The V end was cut by 1 base, the J end by 0 bases, with 9 bases between. CDR3 DNA sequence: TGTGCCAGCAGCTTAGGATACTTTCCAACTAATGAAAAACTGTTTTTT. The encoded protein is CASSLGYFPTNEKLFF.

The V gene is TRBV28, the J gene TRBJ2-2; D is possibly TRBD1 or TRBD2 (6 bases each). The germline gives CDR1 MDHEN, CDR2 SYDVKM. The CDR3 loop spans 16 amino acids. V was clipped by 1 base and J by 6 bases, with 15 bases between them. As DNA, the CDR3 is TGTGCCAGCAGTTTATCGGTCCGGGGGCGCGCCGGGGAGCTGTTTTTT. Translated, it gives CASSLSVRGRAGELFF.

The CDR3: CASSQRTDPDYGYTF. The DNA of the CDR3 is TGTGCCAGCAGCCAAAGGACAGACCCAGACTATGGCTACACCTTC. The chain is built from TRBV16 and TRBJ1-2; TRBD1 is a possible D gene (6 bases). CDR1 KGHSY and CDR2 FQNENV come from the germline V gene. The CDR3 runs 15 residues. V lost 2 bases and J lost 3, with 13 bases in between.

The chain has TRBV5-4 and TRBJ1-5; the D gene is possibly TRBD1 (5 bases). Between the trimmed V and J ends, which lost 2 bases and 6 bases, there was a span of 12 bases. The CDR3 contains 14 residues. CDR1 is SGHNT and CDR2 is YYREEE in the germline V gene (reference sequence). The CDR3: CASSFNGGGQPQHF. In DNA form, the CDR3 reads TGTGCCAGCAGCTTTAATGGCGGGGGTCAGCCCCAGCATTTT.

This clone came up once. The V and J genes are TRBV9 and TRBJ2-1; D is possibly TRBD2 (5 bases). CDR1 is SGDLS and CDR2 is YYNGEE in the germline V gene. The CDR3 totals 16 residues. The V gene lost 0 bases and the J gene lost 2 bases, with 12 bases spanning the gap. The CDR3 loop is CASSVDIGVTYNEQFF. DNA for the CDR3: TGTGCCAGCAGCGTAGATATCGGGGTGACCTACAATGAGCAGTTCTTC.

This clone was picked up a small number of times. The V gene is TRBV29-1, the J gene TRBJ1-1; 7 nucleotides align to TRBD1. The CDR3 spans 13 residues. With V trimmed by 6 bases and J by 1 base, 5 bases remained unmatched. The germline V gene has CDR1 SQVTM and CDR2 ANQGSEA. This chain's CDR3 is CSVEGQPNTEAFF. CDR3 DNA: TGCAGCGTCGAGGGACAGCCGAACACTGAAGCTTTCTTT.

This clone was found a few times. This chain links TRBV6-6 with TRBJ1-5, with D possibly being TRBD1 (5 bases). V dropped 5 bases and J dropped 8 bases, with 13 bases sitting between them. Germline V gene sequence: CDR1 MNHNY, CDR2 SVGAGI (reference sequence). This CDR3 spans 13 amino acids. In nucleotides, the CDR3 is TGTGCCAGCAGTGGGACGGGTACTGAGCCCCAGCATTTT. Its protein is CASSGTGTEPQHF.

The chain joins TRBV25-1 to TRBJ2-2; D gene uncertain. Trimming stripped 2 bases from V and 10 bases from J, with 8 bases between. In germline, CDR1 is MGHDK, CDR2 SYGVNS. The CDR3 length is 12 residues. CDR3: CASSEGELELFF. CDR3 DNA sequence: TGTGCCAGCAGTGAAGGCGAATTGGAGCTGTTTTTT. Full variable domain (remainder filled in from reference TRBV25-1 and TRBJ2-2): EADIYQTPRYLVIGTGKKITLECSQTMGHDKMYWYQQDPGMELHLIHYSYGVNSTEKGDLSSESTVSRIRTEHFPLTLESARPSHTSQYLCASSEGELELFFGEGSRLTVL.

The chain links TRBV15 to TRBJ1-5; 8 bases match TRBD1. J lost 2 bases, V lost 1 base, and 19 bases had no gene match. Germline CDR1 LNHNV, CDR2 YYDKDF (reference sequence). This CDR3 comprises 21 residues. DNA for the CDR3: TGTGCCACCAGCAGAGGCATCTCAGTAGGGACAGGCCTGAGGGGCAATCAGCCCCAGCATTTT. Its protein product is CATSRGISVGTGLRGNQPQHF. Drawing the rest from reference TRBV15 and TRBJ1-5, the complete variable domain is DAMVIQNPRYQVTQFGKPVTLSCSQTLNHNVMYWYQQKSSQAPKLLFHYYDKDFNNEADTPDNFQSRRPNTSFCFLDIRSPGLGDTAMYLCATSRGISVGTGLRGNQPQHFGDGTRLSIL.

Within the sample, this clone is large. The chain links TRBV2 to TRBJ2-1, with 8 nucleotides matching TRBD1. The CDR3 has 13 amino acids. With V trimmed by 4 bases and J by 8 bases, 4 bases remained unmatched. Germline lookup yields CDR1 SNHLY and CDR2 FYNNEI. DNA for the CDR3: TGTGCCAGCAGTGGGGCAGGGGGCGATGAGCAGTTCTTC. It specifies CASSGAGGDEQFF.

This clone was recorded a few times. The same CDR3 is also encoded by other DNA sequences in this sample. V is TRBV27 and J is TRBJ2-1; possibly TRBD2 for D (5 bases). Deletions cut 0 bases from V and 6 bases from J, with 12 bases between. The CDR3 sequence is 15 residues long. Germline-derived CDR1 and CDR2 are MNHEY and SMNVEV (reference sequence). In nucleotides, the CDR3 is TGTGCCAGCAGTTTATCCCGTGGACTCCTCAATGAGCAGTTCTTC. Protein product: CASSLSRGLLNEQFF.

J is TRBJ2-3 and V is TRBV7-9; no clear D. Trimming stripped 3 bases from V and 2 bases from J, with 0 bases between. The CDR3 extends over 11 amino acids. Germline V gene lookup returns CDR1 SEHNR and CDR2 FQNEAQ (reference sequence). Written as DNA, the CDR3 is TGTGCCAGCAGCTTCACAGATACGCAGTATTTT. Translation: CASSFTDTQYF.

CDR3 protein: CASSYRGQPSGANVLTF. CDR3 coding DNA: TGCGCCAGCAGCTATAGGGGACAGCCCTCTGGGGCCAACGTCCTGACTTTC. The chain has TRBV5-1 and TRBJ2-6; TRBD1 aligns across 7 bases. The J segment lost 0 bases and the V segment lost 3 bases, leaving 6 bases of the junction unmatched. The CDR3 consists of 17 residues. Germline V gene sequence: CDR1 SGHRS, CDR2 YFSETQ.

This chain joins TRBV6-5 and TRBJ2-3, with a possible D match to TRBD1 (5 bases). From germline, CDR1 is MNHEY and CDR2 SVGAGI. The CDR3 extends over 14 amino acids. V lost 5 bases and J lost 3, with 12 bases in between. The CDR3 DNA follows: TGTGCCAGCAGTAACCAGGGTTGGACAGATACGCAGTATTTT. Amino acids: CASSNQGWTDTQYF.

The chain carries TRBV27 and TRBJ2-1, with 11 bases matching TRBD2. Unmatched junction bases numbered 8, after V lost 2 bases and J lost 2 bases. The CDR3 sequence is 18 residues long. Germline values: CDR1 MNHEY, CDR2 SMNVEV (reference sequence). CDR3 in amino acids: CASSLLTTSGGTYNEQFF. CDR3 sequence (DNA): TGTGCCAGCAGTTTACTCACCACTAGCGGGGGAACCTACAATGAGCAGTTCTTC.

This rearrangement joins TRBV27 to TRBJ2-2, with TRBD2 matching over 8 bases. The CDR3 consists of 13 residues. With 7 bases clipped from V and 6 bases from J, the junction kept 4 bases outside the gene matches. Germline-derived CDR1 and CDR2 are MNHEY and SMNVEV (reference sequence). The CDR3 loop reads CASTRGGPGELFF. DNA of the CDR3: TGTGCCAGCACCCGGGGGGGACCCGGGGAGCTGTTTTTT.

This chain joins TRBV27 and TRBJ2-1; D remains ambiguous. V was cut by 6 bases and J by 10 bases, with 10 bases left in between. Germline V gene sequence: CDR1 MNHEY, CDR2 SMNVEV (reference sequence). This CDR3 has 11 residues. The CDR3 DNA is TGTGCCAGCAGCGCCCTGGGGGAGCAGTTCTTC. Translated: CASSALGEQFF.

The CDR3 loop reads CASSTSGGGPQTGGYF. CDR3 coding DNA: TGCGCCAGCAGCACTTCCGGCGGGGGGCCGCAAACAGGGGGGTACTTC. V gene TRBV5-1 combines with J gene TRBJ2-5; D may correspond to TRBD1 or TRBD2 (8 bases each). Per germline, CDR1 SGHRS and CDR2 YFSETQ. Deletions cut 4 bases from V and 13 bases from J, with 29 bases between. This CDR3 spans 16 amino acids.

The chain recombines TRBV2 with TRBJ2-7; 8 nucleotides agree with TRBD1. Unmatched junction bases numbered 10, after V lost 6 bases and J lost 6 bases. From germline, CDR1 is SNHLY and CDR2 FYNNEI. This CDR3 has 14 residues. CDR3 bases: TGTGCCAGCAGCGGGACAGGCGATTCTCTCGAGCAGTACTTC. Residues: CASSGTGDSLEQYF.

The chain links TRBV5-1 to TRBJ2-6, with D possibly being TRBD2 (6 bases). The CDR3 spans 16 residues. In germline, CDR1 is SGHRS, CDR2 YFSETQ. V was cut by 4 bases and J by 4 bases, with 15 bases left in between. CDR3 in amino acids: CASSPGLRTGANVLTF. CDR3 DNA: TGCGCCAGCAGCCCAGGACTAAGGACAGGGGCCAACGTCCTGACTTTC.